Listed below are T cell receptor beta chains from one sample, sequenced in a study of T cell changes during pregnancy in multiple sclerosis. Only in-frame clones appear in the TCRdb table, and some are missing; sequencing was by immunoSEQ multiplex PCR. The sample holds more than 55,000 clones, 91% seen once. This sample comprised peripheral blood, obtained after pregnancy. All receptors come from a female donor in good health, enrolled as a control in a pregnancy study. Each CDR3 is given with its conserved first and last residue. Each record gives: CDR3 protein, CDR3 DNA, D gene, V gene, clone size, J gene. A D gene is named only where the DNA matches it firmly. Clone size is stated in some rows and not others, as once, few, many or a class when expanded.

CDR3: CASSEDPRAIGYTF
DNA: TGTGCCAGCAGTGAAGACCCCAGGGCTATTGGCTACACCTTC
D: -
V: TRBV2
size: -
J: TRBJ1-2

CDR3: CASRNNLGGRTEAFF
DNA: TGTGCCAGCAGAAATAATCTCGGAGGGAGAACTGAAGCTTTCTTT
D: -
V: TRBV25-1
size: few
J: TRBJ1-1

CDR3: CASSSAEWNEQFF
DNA: TGTGCCAGCAGCTCGGCGGAATGGAATGAGCAGTTCTTC
D: -
V: TRBV7-9
size: -
J: TRBJ2-1

CDR3: CASSVARAGGFGTDTQYF
DNA: TGTGCCAGCAGCGTAGCCCGAGCGGGGGGATTCGGCACAGATACGCAGTATTTT
D: TRBD2
V: TRBV9
size: -
J: TRBJ2-3

CDR3: CASSSSGALTEQYF
DNA: TGTGCCAGCAGTTCATCAGGGGCGCTTACCGAGCAGTACTTC
D: -
V: TRBV6-1
size: -
J: TRBJ2-7

CDR3: CASKRQGYEQFF
DNA: TGTGCCAGTAAGAGACAGGGATATGAGCAGTTCTTC
D: TRBD1
V: TRBV6-1
size: -
J: TRBJ2-1

CDR3: CASSSRTGGHYGYTF
DNA: TGTGCCAGTAGTTCCCGGACAGGGGGCCACTATGGCTACACCTTC
D: TRBD1
V: TRBV19
size: -
J: TRBJ1-2

CDR3: CASRPEGGKLFF
DNA: TGTGCCAGCAGACCAGAAGGGGGAAAACTGTTTTTT
D: -
V: TRBV6-1
size: -
J: TRBJ1-4

CDR3: CASSFDSYEQYF
DNA: TGTGCCAGCAGCTTTGACAGTTACGAGCAGTACTTC
D: -
V: TRBV5-4
size: once
J: TRBJ2-7

CDR3: CASSSLQGVLNEKLFF
DNA: TGTGCCAGCAGCTCACTACAGGGGGTCCTTAATGAAAAACTGTTTTTT
D: TRBD1
V: TRBV5-8
size: -
J: TRBJ1-4

CDR3: CASSNDSYEQYF
DNA: TGTGCCAGCAGTAACGACAGTTACGAGCAGTACTTC
D: -
V: TRBV2
size: -
J: TRBJ2-7

CDR3: CASSGTGTNEKLFF
DNA: TGTGCCAGCAGTGGGACAGGGACTAATGAAAAACTGTTTTTT
D: TRBD1
V: TRBV6-1
size: -
J: TRBJ1-4

CDR3: CASSGGWQNTEAFF
DNA: TGTGCCAGCAGTGGCGGGTGGCAGAACACTGAAGCTTTCTTT
D: -
V: TRBV2
size: -
J: TRBJ1-1

CDR3: CASSQTTGTGELFF
DNA: TGTGCCAGCAGTCAAACGACAGGGACCGGGGAGCTGTTTTTT
D: TRBD1
V: TRBV6-6
size: -
J: TRBJ2-2

CDR3: CASSLVGTSGAGGQETQYF
DNA: TGCGCCAGCAGCTTGGTAGGGACTAGCGGGGCTGGAGGGCAAGAGACCCAGTACTTC
D: TRBD2
V: TRBV5-1
size: -
J: TRBJ2-5

CDR3: CASNGAGGDTGELFF
DNA: TGTGCCAGCAACGGCGCGGGGGGCGACACCGGGGAGCTGTTTTTT
D: TRBD2
V: TRBV6-6
size: -
J: TRBJ2-2

CDR3: CASSLARDRADYGYTF
DNA: TGTGCCAGCAGCTTGGCCCGGGACAGGGCGGACTATGGCTACACCTTC
D: TRBD1
V: TRBV5-6
size: -
J: TRBJ1-2

CDR3: CASTTRDRDFTEAFF
DNA: TGTGCCAGCACCACCCGGGACAGGGATTTTACTGAAGCTTTCTTT
D: TRBD1
V: TRBV2
size: -
J: TRBJ1-1

CDR3: CSVKGTENEKLFF
DNA: TGCAGCGTTAAAGGGACAGAAAATGAAAAACTGTTTTTT
D: TRBD1
V: TRBV29-1
size: -
J: TRBJ1-4

CDR3: CASSLHYEQYF
DNA: TGTGCCAGCAGTTTACATTACGAGCAGTACTTC
D: -
V: TRBV27
size: -
J: TRBJ2-7

CDR3: CASSEPTGYNEQFF
DNA: TGTGCCAGCAGTGAACCGACAGGTTACAATGAGCAGTTCTTC
D: -
V: TRBV2
size: -
J: TRBJ2-1

CDR3: CASSLVSAGGLYYGYTF
DNA: TGTGCCAGCAGCTTAGTGTCGGCAGGGGGCTTGTATTATGGCTACACCTTC
D: TRBD1
V: TRBV7-9
size: -
J: TRBJ1-2

CDR3: CSVDWANVLTF
DNA: TGCAGCGTTGACTGGGCCAACGTCCTGACTTTC
D: -
V: TRBV29-1
size: -
J: TRBJ2-6

CDR3: CATSTLSGGYEQYF
DNA: TGTGCCACCAGCACTTTATCAGGGGGTTACGAGCAGTACTTC
D: TRBD1
V: TRBV15
size: -
J: TRBJ2-7

CDR3: CASSVASSRGGLETQYF
DNA: TGTGCCAGCAGCGTAGCTAGCTCGCGGGGGGGCCTAGAGACCCAGTACTTC
D: TRBD2
V: TRBV9
size: -
J: TRBJ2-5

CDR3: CASSGRASTDTQYF
DNA: TGTGCCAGCAGCGGGCGGGCGAGCACAGATACGCAGTATTTT
D: -
V: TRBV21-1
size: -
J: TRBJ2-3

CDR3: CASSYSKRGARLEQYF
DNA: TGTGCCAGCAGTTACTCTAAACGGGGGGCGAGACTGGAGCAGTACTTC
D: -
V: TRBV6-5
size: -
J: TRBJ2-7

CDR3: CASSGGISGRASNYGYTF
DNA: TGCGCCAGCAGCGGGGGGATCTCGGGGCGAGCATCTAACTATGGCTACACCTTC
D: -
V: TRBV5-1
size: -
J: TRBJ1-2

CDR3: CAWRGQVNTEAFF
DNA: TGTGCCTGGAGGGGACAGGTGAACACTGAAGCTTTCTTT
D: TRBD1
V: TRBV30
size: few
J: TRBJ1-1

CDR3: CASNSRLAGVNEQFF
DNA: TGTGCCAGCAACTCTCGACTAGCGGGGGTCAATGAGCAGTTCTTC
D: TRBD2
V: TRBV5-4
size: -
J: TRBJ2-1

CDR3: CASSPGGGLETQYF
DNA: TGTGCCAGCAGCCCGGGAGGGGGGCTAGAGACCCAGTACTTC
D: TRBD2
V: TRBV5-4
size: -
J: TRBJ2-5

CDR3: CASSDNIQETQYF
DNA: TGTGCCAGCAGCGACAACATCCAAGAGACCCAGTACTTC
D: -
V: TRBV9
size: -
J: TRBJ2-5